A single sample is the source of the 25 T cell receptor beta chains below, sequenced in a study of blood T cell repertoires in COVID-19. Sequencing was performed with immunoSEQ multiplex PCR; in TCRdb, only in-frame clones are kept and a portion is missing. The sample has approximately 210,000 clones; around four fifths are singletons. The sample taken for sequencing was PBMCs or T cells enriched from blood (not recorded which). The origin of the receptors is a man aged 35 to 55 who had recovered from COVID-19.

The DNA of the CDR3 is TGTGCCAGCAGCCTCGGGCAGGGGACAGCGCCCCAGCATTTT. This translates into CASSLGQGTAPQHF. The rearrangement links TRBV2 to TRBJ1-5; TRBD1 agrees at 7 bases. With V trimmed by 6 bases and J by 9 bases, 11 bases remained unmatched. CDR1 SNHLY and CDR2 FYNNEI come from the germline V gene. The CDR3 loop spans 14 amino acids.

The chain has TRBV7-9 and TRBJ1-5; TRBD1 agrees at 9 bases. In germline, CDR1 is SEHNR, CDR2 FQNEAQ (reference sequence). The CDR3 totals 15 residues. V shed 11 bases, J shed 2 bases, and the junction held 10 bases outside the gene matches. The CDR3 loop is CAVSPGQGRNQPQHF. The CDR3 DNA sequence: TGTGCCGTCTCTCCGGGACAGGGACGCAATCAGCCCCAGCATTTT.

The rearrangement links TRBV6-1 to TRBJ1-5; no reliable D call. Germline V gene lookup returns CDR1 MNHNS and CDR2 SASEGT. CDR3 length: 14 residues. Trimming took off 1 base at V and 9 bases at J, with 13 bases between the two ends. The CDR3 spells CASSEGLIRGPQHF. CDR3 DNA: TGTGCCAGCAGTGAAGGGCTGATCCGGGGGCCCCAGCATTTT.

CDR3 protein: CASSLSSGGVRGEQFF. CDR3 in DNA: TGTGCCAGCAGCTTGTCTAGCGGGGGGGTTCGTGGTGAGCAGTTCTTC. The chain has TRBV11-3 and TRBJ2-1; 12 positions agree with TRBD2. This CDR3 is 16 amino acids long. Germline CDR1 and CDR2: SGHNT and YENEEA. V shed 3 bases and J 9 bases; nucleotides not matched to a gene: 9.

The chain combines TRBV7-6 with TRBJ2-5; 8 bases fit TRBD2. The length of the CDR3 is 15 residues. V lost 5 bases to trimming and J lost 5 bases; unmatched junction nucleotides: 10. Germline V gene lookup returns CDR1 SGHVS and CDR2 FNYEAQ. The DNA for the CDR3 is TGTGCCAGCAGCCCCGGGACTAGACGTAGGGAGACCCAGTACTTC. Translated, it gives CASSPGTRRRETQYF.

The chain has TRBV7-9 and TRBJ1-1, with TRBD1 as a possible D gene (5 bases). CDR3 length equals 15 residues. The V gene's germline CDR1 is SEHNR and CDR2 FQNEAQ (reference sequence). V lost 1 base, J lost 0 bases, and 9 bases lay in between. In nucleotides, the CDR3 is TGTGCCAGCAGCTTAGGCGGGGGGATGAACACTGAAGCTTTCTTT. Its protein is CASSLGGGMNTEAFF.

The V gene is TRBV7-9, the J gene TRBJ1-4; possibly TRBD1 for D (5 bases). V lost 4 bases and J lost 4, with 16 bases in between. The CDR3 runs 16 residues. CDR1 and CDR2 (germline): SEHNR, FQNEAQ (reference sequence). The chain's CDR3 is CASSSGTVLFNEKLFF. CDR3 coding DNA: TGTGCCAGCAGCTCCGGGACTGTACTATTTAATGAAAAACTGTTTTTT.

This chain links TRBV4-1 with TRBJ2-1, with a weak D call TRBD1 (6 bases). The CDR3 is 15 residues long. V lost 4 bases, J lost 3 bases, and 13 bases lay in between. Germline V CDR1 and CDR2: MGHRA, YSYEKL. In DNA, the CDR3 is TGCGCCAGCAGCCCGACAGGCCTAAGCTACAATGAGCAGTTCTTC. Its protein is CASSPTGLSYNEQFF.

The CDR3 nucleotides are TGTGCCAGCAGGCAGACTAGCGGGCTTTCCTACGAGCAGTACTTC. This encodes CASRQTSGLSYEQYF. This rearrangement joins TRBV28 to TRBJ2-7; 10 bases map to TRBD2. V was clipped by 6 bases and J by 1 base; unmatched bases: 6. CDR1 is MDHEN and CDR2 is SYDVKM in the germline V gene. The CDR3 consists of 15 residues.

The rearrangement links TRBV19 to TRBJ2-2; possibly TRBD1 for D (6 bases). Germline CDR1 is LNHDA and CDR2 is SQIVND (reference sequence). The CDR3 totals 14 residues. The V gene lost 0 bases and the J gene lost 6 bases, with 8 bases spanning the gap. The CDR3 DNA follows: TGTGCCAGTAGTATAGACTACAGGGCCGGGGAGCTGTTTTTT. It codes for CASSIDYRAGELFF. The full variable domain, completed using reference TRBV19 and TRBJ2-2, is DGGITQSPKYLFRKEGQNVTLSCEQNLNHDAMYWYRQDPGQGLRLIYYSQIVNDFQKGDIAEGYSVSREKKESFPLTVTSAQKNPTAFYLCASSIDYRAGELFFGEGSRLTVL.

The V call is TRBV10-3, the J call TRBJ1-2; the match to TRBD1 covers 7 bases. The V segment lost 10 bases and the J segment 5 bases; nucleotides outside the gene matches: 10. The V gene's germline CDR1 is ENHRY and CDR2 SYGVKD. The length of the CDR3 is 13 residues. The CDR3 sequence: CATAGQAWYGYTF. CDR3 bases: TGTGCCACCGCCGGACAGGCATGGTATGGCTACACCTTC.

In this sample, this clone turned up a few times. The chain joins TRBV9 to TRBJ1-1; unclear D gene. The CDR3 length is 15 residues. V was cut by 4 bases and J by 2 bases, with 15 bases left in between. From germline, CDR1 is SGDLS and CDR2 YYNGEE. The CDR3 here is CASSLTPGQNTEAFF. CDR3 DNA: TGTGCCAGCAGCCTCACACCTGGGCAAAACACTGAAGCTTTCTTT.

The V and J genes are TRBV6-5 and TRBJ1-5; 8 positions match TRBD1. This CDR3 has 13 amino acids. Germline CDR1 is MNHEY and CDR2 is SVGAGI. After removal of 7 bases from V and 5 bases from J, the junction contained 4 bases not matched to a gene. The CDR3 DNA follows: TGTGCCAGCAAAAAGACAGGGGATCAGCCCCAGCATTTT. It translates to CASKKTGDQPQHF.

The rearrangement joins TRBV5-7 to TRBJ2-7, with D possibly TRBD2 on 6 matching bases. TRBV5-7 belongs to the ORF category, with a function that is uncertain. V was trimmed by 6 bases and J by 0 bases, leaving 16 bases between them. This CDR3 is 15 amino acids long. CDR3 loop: CASNRSGVSSYEQYF. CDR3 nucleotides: TGTGCCAGCAATCGGTCGGGGGTCTCCTCCTACGAGCAGTACTTC.

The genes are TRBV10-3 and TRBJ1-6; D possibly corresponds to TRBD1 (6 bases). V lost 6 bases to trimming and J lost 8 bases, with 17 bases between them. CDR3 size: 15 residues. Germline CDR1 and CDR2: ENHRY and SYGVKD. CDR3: CAIRRQASRDSPLHF. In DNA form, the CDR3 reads TGTGCCATCAGAAGACAGGCCTCCCGAGATTCACCCCTCCACTTT.

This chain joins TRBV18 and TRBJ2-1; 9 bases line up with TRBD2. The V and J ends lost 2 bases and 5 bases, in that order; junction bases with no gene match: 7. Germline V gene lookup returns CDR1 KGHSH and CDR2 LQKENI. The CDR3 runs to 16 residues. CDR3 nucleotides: TGTGCCAGCTCACCAGAGTTACTAGCGGGCCACAATGAGCAGTTCTTC. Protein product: CASSPELLAGHNEQFF.

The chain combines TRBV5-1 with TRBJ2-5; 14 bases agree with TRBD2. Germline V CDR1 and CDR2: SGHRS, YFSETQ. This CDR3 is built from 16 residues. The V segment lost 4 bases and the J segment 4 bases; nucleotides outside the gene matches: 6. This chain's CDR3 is CASSEGLAGVGETQYF. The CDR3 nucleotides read TGCGCCAGCAGCGAGGGACTAGCGGGAGTCGGAGAGACCCAGTACTTC.

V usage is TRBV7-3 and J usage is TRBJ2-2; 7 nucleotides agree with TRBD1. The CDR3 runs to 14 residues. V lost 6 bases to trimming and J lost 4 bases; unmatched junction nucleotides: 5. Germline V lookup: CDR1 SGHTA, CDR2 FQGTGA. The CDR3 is CASRGTGVTGELFF. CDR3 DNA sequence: TGTGCCAGCAGAGGAACAGGGGTCACCGGGGAGCTGTTTTTT.

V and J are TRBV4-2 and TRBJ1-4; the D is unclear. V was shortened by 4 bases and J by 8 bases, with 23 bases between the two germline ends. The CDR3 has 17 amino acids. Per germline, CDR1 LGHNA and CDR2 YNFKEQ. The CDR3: CASSPRTTVRVEEKLFF. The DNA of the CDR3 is TGTGCCAGCAGCCCGAGAACCACCGTTCGTGTTGAGGAAAAACTGTTTTTT.

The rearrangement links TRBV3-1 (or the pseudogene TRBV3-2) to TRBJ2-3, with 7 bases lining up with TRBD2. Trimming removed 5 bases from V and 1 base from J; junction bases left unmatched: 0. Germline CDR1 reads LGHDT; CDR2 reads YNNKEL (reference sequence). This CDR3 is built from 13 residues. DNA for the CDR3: TGTGCCAGCAGCACTAGCGGCACAGATACGCAGTATTTT. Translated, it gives CASSTSGTDTQYF.

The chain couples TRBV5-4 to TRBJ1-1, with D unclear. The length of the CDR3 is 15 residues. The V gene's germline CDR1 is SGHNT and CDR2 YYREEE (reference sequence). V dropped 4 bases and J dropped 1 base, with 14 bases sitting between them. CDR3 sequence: CASSPAGSQNTEAFF. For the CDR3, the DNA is TGTGCCAGCAGCCCCGCGGGTAGCCAGAACACTGAAGCTTTCTTT.

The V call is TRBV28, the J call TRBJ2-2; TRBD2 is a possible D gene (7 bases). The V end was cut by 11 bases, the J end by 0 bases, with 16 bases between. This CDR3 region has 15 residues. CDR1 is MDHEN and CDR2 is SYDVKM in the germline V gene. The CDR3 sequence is CASRRGRANTGELFF. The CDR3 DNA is TGTGCCTCTCGGAGGGGGAGGGCGAACACCGGGGAGCTGTTTTTT.

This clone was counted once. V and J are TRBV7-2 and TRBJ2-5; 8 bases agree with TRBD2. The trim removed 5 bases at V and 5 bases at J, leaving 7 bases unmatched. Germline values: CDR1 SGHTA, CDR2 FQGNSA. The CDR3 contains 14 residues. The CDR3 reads CASSPGGAQETQYF. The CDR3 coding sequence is TGTGCCAGCAGCCCCGGGGGGGCTCAGGAGACCCAGTACTTC. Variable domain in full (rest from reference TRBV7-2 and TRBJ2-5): GAGVSQSPSNKVTEKGKDVELRCDPISGHTALYWYRQSLGQGLEFLIYFQGNSAPDKSGLPSDRFSAERTGGSVSTLTIQRTQQEDSAVYLCASSPGGAQETQYFGPGTRLLVL.

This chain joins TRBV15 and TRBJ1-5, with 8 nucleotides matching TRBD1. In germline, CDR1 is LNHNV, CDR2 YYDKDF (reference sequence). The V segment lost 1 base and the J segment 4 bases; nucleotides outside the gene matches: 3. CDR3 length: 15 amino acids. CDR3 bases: TGTGCCACCAGCAGAGGGACAGGGTGGAATCAGCCCCAGCATTTT. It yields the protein CATSRGTGWNQPQHF.

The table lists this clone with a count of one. The CDR3 here is CASSSGTVNQPQHF. The CDR3 DNA reads TGTGCCAGCAGCTCCGGGACAGTCAATCAGCCCCAGCATTTT. The chain links TRBV2 to TRBJ1-5, with 7 bases fitting TRBD1. The germline V gene encodes CDR1 SNHLY and CDR2 FYNNEI. This CDR3 is built from 14 residues. Trimming removed 6 bases from V and 3 bases from J; junction bases left unmatched: 5.